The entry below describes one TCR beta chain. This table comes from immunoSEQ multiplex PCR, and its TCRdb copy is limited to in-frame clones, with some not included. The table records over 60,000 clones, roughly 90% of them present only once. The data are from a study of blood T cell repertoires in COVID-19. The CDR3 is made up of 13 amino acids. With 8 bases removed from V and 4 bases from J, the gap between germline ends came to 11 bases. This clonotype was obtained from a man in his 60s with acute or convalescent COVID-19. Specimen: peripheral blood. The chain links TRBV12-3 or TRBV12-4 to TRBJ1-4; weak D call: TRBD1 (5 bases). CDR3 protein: CASQTAYNEKLFF. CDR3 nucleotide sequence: TGTGCCAGCCAGACAGCCTATAATGAAAAACTGTTTTTT.